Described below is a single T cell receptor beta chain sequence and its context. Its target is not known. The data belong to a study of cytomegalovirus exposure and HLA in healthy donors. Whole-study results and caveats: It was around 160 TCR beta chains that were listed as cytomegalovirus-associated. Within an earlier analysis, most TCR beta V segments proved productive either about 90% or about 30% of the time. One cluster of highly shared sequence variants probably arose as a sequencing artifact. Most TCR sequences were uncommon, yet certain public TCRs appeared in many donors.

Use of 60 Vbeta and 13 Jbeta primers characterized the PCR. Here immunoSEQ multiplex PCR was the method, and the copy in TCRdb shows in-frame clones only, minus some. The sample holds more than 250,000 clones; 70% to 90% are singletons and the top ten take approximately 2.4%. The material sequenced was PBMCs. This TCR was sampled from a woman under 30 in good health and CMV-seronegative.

CDR3 protein: CASSLEGGRQPQHF. The DNA of the CDR3 is TGTGCCAGCAGCCTCGAGGGTGGCAGGCAGCCCCAGCATTTT. The rearrangement links TRBV7-9 to TRBJ1-5, with unresolved D. Per germline, CDR1 SEHNR and CDR2 FQNEAQ (reference sequence). The CDR3 extends over 14 amino acids. The V end was cut by 5 bases, the J end by 7 bases, with 15 bases between.